Below, 26 T cell receptor beta chains from the same sample are listed, as sequenced in a study of T cell clonotyping in hematopoietic cell transplantation. Described time point: recipient sample about 28 days before transplant, after cytoreduction. The assay was immunoSEQ multiplex PCR, and TCRdb's table has in-frame clones only and misses some. This sample has roughly 49,000 clones, with 86% found just once. Sequencing used peripheral blood mononuclear cells, obtained before stem cell transplant. These receptors were obtained from a man aged 55-75 years with biphenotypic leukemia. Some clones in this sample may be carry-over from other donors' samples.

The gene calls are TRBV7-2 and TRBJ2-3; D unclear. V was shortened by 1 base and J by 8 bases, with 13 bases between the two germline ends. CDR1 and CDR2 from the germline V gene are SGHTA and FQGNSA. The CDR3 totals 14 residues. The CDR3 DNA sequence: TGTGCCAGCAGCTTAGTCCAATCGGAAGGTACGCAGTATTTT. Its protein product is CASSLVQSEGTQYF. Combining the CDR3 with reference TRBV7-2 and TRBJ2-3 gives the whole variable domain GAGVSQSPSNKVTEKGKDVELRCDPISGHTALYWYRQSLGQGLEFLIYFQGNSAPDKSGLPSDRFSAERTGGSVSTLTIQRTQQEDSAVYLCASSLVQSEGTQYFGPGTRLTVL.

This clone was seen just once. The chain combines TRBV5-1 with TRBJ1-4, with D perhaps TRBD1 (6 bases). The CDR3 totals 16 residues. Germline assignment: CDR1 SGHRS and CDR2 YFSETQ. V was trimmed by 0 bases and J by 3 bases, leaving 12 bases between them. The CDR3 DNA sequence: TGCGCCAGCAGCTTGGCCGCAGGGGCGGCTAATGAAAAACTGTTTTTT. It is translated as CASSLAAGAANEKLFF.

The chain combines TRBV9 with TRBJ2-1; perhaps TRBD2 as D (6 bases). CDR1 and CDR2 (germline): SGDLS, YYNGEE. CDR3 size: 13 residues. V shed 3 bases and J shed 15 bases, with 19 bases lying between them. The CDR3: CASSGGVPRTLFF. The CDR3, as DNA: TGTGCCAGCAGCGGGGGGGTTCCAAGGACGCTGTTCTTC.

This clone has only one observation. The gene calls are TRBV9 and TRBJ1-3; TRBD1 agrees at 10 bases. From germline, CDR1 is SGDLS and CDR2 YYNGEE. The V and J ends lost 0 bases and 0 bases, in that order; junction bases with no gene match: 3. CDR3 length equals 17 residues. CDR3 sequence reads: CASSVGTGGYSGNTIYF. The CDR3 nucleotides are TGTGCCAGCAGCGTAGGGACAGGGGGGTACTCTGGAAACACCATATATTTT. Full variable domain (missing parts from reference TRBV9 and TRBJ1-3): DSGVTQTPKHLITATGQRVTLRCSPRSGDLSVYWYQQSLDQGLQFLIQYYNGEERAKGNILERFSAQQFPDLHSELNLSSLELGDSALYFCASSVGTGGYSGNTIYFGEGSWLTVV.

This rearrangement joins TRBV30 to TRBJ1-1, with D tentatively TRBD1 (5 bases). V was pared by 2 bases and J by 2 bases, with 9 bases between. Germline CDR1 reads GTSNPN; CDR2 reads SVGIG (reference sequence). The CDR3 has 13 residues. This CDR3 reads CAWSRGSNTEAFF. CDR3 DNA: TGTGCCTGGAGTCGGGGGAGTAACACTGAAGCTTTCTTT.

The chain couples TRBV30 to TRBJ1-5; perhaps TRBD1 as D (6 bases). Germline CDR1 GTSNPN, CDR2 SVGIG (reference sequence). This CDR3 has 13 residues. V shed 1 base and J shed 4 bases, with 8 bases lying between them. CDR3 bases: TGTGCCTGGAGTGACAGGGTAAATCAGCCCCAGCATTTT. Translated, it gives CAWSDRVNQPQHF. Full variable domain (missing parts from reference TRBV30 and TRBJ1-5): SQTIHQWPATLVQPVGSPLSLECTVEGTSNPNLYWYRQAAGRGLQLLFYSVGIGQISSEVPQNLSASRPQDRQFILSSKKLLLSDSGFYLCAWSDRVNQPQHFGDGTRLSIL.

This sequence joins TRBV5-1 and TRBJ2-5; D might be TRBD2 (6 bases). The V end was cut by 2 bases, the J end by 4 bases, with 18 bases between. The CDR3 runs to 16 residues. The germline V gene encodes CDR1 SGHRS and CDR2 YFSETQ. CDR3 sequence reads: CASSFTLAAGRETQYF. DNA for the CDR3: TGCGCCAGCAGCTTTACCCTCGCGGCGGGGCGAGAGACCCAGTACTTC.

J is TRBJ2-7 and V is TRBV4-3; D perhaps matches TRBD1 (6 bases). CDR3 length equals 15 residues. Germline V gene sequence: CDR1 LGHNA, CDR2 YSLEER. The germline V and J ends were trimmed by 3 bases and 0 bases, with 12 bases remaining between them. The CDR3 nucleotides read TGCGCCAGCAGCCAGGACAGTTCGAGCTCCTACGAGCAGTACTTC. Protein sequence: CASSQDSSSSYEQYF.

The J gene is TRBJ2-2, the V gene TRBV30; D unresolved. The V gene's germline CDR1 is GTSNPN and CDR2 SVGIG (reference sequence). There are 14 residues in the CDR3. V was pared by 0 bases and J by 5 bases, with 10 bases between. This CDR3 is CAWSVQLLTGELFF. The CDR3 region has the DNA TGTGCCTGGAGTGTACAACTACTTACCGGGGAGCTGTTTTTT.

This clone has just one count. CDR3: CASSFGGGEQYF. CDR3 nucleotide sequence: TGTGCCAGCAGCTTTGGGGGAGGCGAGCAGTACTTC. The V call is TRBV7-8, the J call TRBJ2-7; D may be TRBD2 (6 bases). Germline V gives CDR1 SGHVS, CDR2 FQNEAQ. V lost 3 bases, J lost 6 bases, and 9 bases lay in between. The CDR3 sequence is 12 residues long.

The rearrangement links TRBV7-2 to TRBJ2-5, with a weak D call TRBD2 (6 bases). Per germline, CDR1 SGHTA and CDR2 FQGNSA. The CDR3 is 14 residues long. Trimming left V 3 bases short and J 3 bases short, with 11 bases between. The CDR3 loop is CASSLIEREETQYF. As DNA, the CDR3 is TGTGCCAGCAGCTTGATAGAGCGGGAAGAGACCCAGTACTTC.

The chain carries TRBV2 and TRBJ1-1; D is undetermined. Germline lookup yields CDR1 SNHLY and CDR2 FYNNEI. The CDR3 is 18 amino acids. V was shortened by 8 bases and J by 4 bases, with 29 bases between the two germline ends. In DNA, the CDR3 is TGTGCCAGCCTATCGACTGGGCCGTTTGGGGTTTTTGGCACTGAAGCTTTCTTT. Translating gives CASLSTGPFGVFGTEAFF.

The chain carries TRBV19 and TRBJ2-3; TRBD2 matches 9 bases. Germline CDR1 reads LNHDA; CDR2 reads SQIVND (reference sequence). V dropped 3 bases and J dropped 4; count of bases not matched to a gene: 5. The CDR3 length is 15 residues. Here the CDR3 reads CASSMSGGRADTQYF. The DNA of the CDR3 is TGTGCCAGTAGTATGTCTGGCGGGAGGGCAGATACGCAGTATTTT.

This clone was counted a single time. This sequence joins TRBV19 and TRBJ2-2; D perhaps matches TRBD1 (6 bases). Germline CDR1 and CDR2: LNHDA and SQIVND (reference sequence). This CDR3 region has 19 residues. V was trimmed by 3 bases and J by 6 bases, leaving 26 bases between them. CDR3 bases: TGTGCCAGTAGTATCTGGTGGGACACTATATTACGGGGCGCCGGGGAGCTGTTTTTT. Amino acids: CASSIWWDTILRGAGELFF.

The rearrangement links TRBV7-8 to TRBJ1-3, with D possibly matching TRBD1 (6 bases). With 0 bases removed from V and 0 bases from J, the gap between germline ends came to 15 bases. The CDR3 spans 18 residues. Per the germline V gene, CDR1 is SGHVS and CDR2 is FQNEAQ. The CDR3: CASSLAGTSGNSGNTIYF. The DNA for the CDR3 is TGTGCCAGCAGCTTAGCCGGGACAAGCGGAAACTCTGGAAACACCATATATTTT.

This chain joins TRBV6-1 and TRBJ1-2; 7 positions match TRBD1. CDR1 is MNHNS, CDR2 SASEGT, per germline. J lost 2 bases, V lost 7 bases, and 7 bases had no gene match. There are 14 residues in the CDR3. CDR3 nucleotide sequence: TGTGCCAGCACCGTACCGGGACAGAACTATGGCTACACCTTC. Translation gives CASTVPGQNYGYTF.

This chain links TRBV6-5 with TRBJ1-2; 7 bases map to TRBD1. The ends lost 6 bases at V and 5 bases at J; junction bases unmatched: 9. CDR1 is MNHEY and CDR2 is SVGAGI in the germline V gene. The CDR3 is made up of 14 amino acids. The CDR3 sequence: CASSLAQGVYGYTF. In nucleotides, the CDR3 is TGTGCCAGCAGCCTCGCCCAGGGGGTGTATGGCTACACCTTC.

This clone has a handful of counts. This chain joins TRBV19 and TRBJ1-5; TRBD1 agrees at 11 bases. CDR3 length: 19 amino acids. Germline loops: CDR1 LNHDA, CDR2 SQIVND (reference sequence). The ends lost 6 bases at V and 0 bases at J; junction bases unmatched: 13. The CDR3 spells CASSLRTGGESYSNQPQHF. CDR3 DNA sequence: TGTGCCAGTAGCCTACGGACAGGGGGCGAAAGTTATAGCAATCAGCCCCAGCATTTT.

This rearrangement joins TRBV29-1 to TRBJ1-2; 8 bases line up with TRBD1. Trimming took 8 bases from V and 4 from J; bases not matched to a gene: 3. The length of the CDR3 is 11 residues. Germline lookup yields CDR1 SQVTM and CDR2 ANQGSEA. CDR3 in amino acids: CSLQGVYGYTF. In nucleotides, the CDR3 is TGCAGCTTACAGGGGGTCTATGGCTACACCTTC.

This sequence joins TRBV7-2 and TRBJ2-7; D possibly uses TRBD1 or TRBD2 (6 bases each). Germline V gene lookup returns CDR1 SGHTA and CDR2 FQGNSA. This CDR3 spans 14 amino acids. V shed 6 bases and J shed 2 bases, with 14 bases lying between them. CDR3 in amino acids: CASRAVGGPYEQYF. DNA of the CDR3: TGTGCCAGCAGGGCGGTAGGGGGGCCCTACGAGCAGTACTTC. Together with reference TRBV7-2 and TRBJ2-7, the CDR3 gives the full variable domain: GAGVSQSPSNKVTEKGKDVELRCDPISGHTALYWYRQSLGQGLEFLIYFQGNSAPDKSGLPSDRFSAERTGGSVSTLTIQRTQQEDSAVYLCASRAVGGPYEQYFGPGTRLTVT.

This clone showed up just a few times. This chain connects TRBV27 to TRBJ2-7; a possible D gene is TRBD2 (6 bases). The V gene lost 5 bases and the J gene lost 7 bases, with 21 bases spanning the gap. CDR1 MNHEY and CDR2 SMNVEV come from the germline V gene (reference sequence). The CDR3 contains 15 residues. In DNA form, the CDR3 reads TGTGCCAGCAGTGGATTTCCGGGGGAGGCACGGGAGCAGTACTTC. The encoded protein is CASSGFPGEAREQYF.

The J gene is TRBJ2-2, the V gene TRBV28, with 8 nucleotides matching TRBD1. CDR3 length equals 17 residues. After removal of 2 bases from V and 2 bases from J, the junction contained 7 bases not matched to a gene. CDR1 and CDR2 from the germline V gene are MDHEN and SYDVKM. The CDR3 coding sequence is TGTGCCAGCAGTTTAGCTGGCCAGGGGGCCAACACCGGGGAGCTGTTTTTT. Its translation: CASSLAGQGANTGELFF.

This clone has only one observation. The chain employs TRBV7-2 and TRBJ2-3; TRBD2 matches 8 bases. This CDR3 has 17 residues. After removal of 0 bases from V and 6 bases from J, the junction contained 11 bases not matched to a gene. Looked up from germline, CDR1 is SGHTA and CDR2 is FQGNSA. The CDR3 DNA reads TGTGCCAGCAGCTTAGCCGCTCTAGCGGGCGGTGCGGATACGCAGTATTTT. It encodes CASSLAALAGGADTQYF. Looking up the rest from reference TRBV7-2 and TRBJ2-3 gives the full variable domain: GAGVSQSPSNKVTEKGKDVELRCDPISGHTALYWYRQSLGQGLEFLIYFQGNSAPDKSGLPSDRFSAERTGGSVSTLTIQRTQQEDSAVYLCASSLAALAGGADTQYFGPGTRLTVL.

This chain connects TRBV19 to TRBJ2-6, with D maybe TRBD2 (5 bases). Trimming stripped 3 bases from V and 0 bases from J, with 6 bases between. The CDR3 loop spans 15 amino acids. CDR1 and CDR2 from the germline V gene are LNHDA and SQIVND (reference sequence). As DNA, the CDR3 is TGTGCCAGTAGTATCACTAGCTCTGGGGCCAACGTCCTGACTTTC. Residues: CASSITSSGANVLTF.

This rearrangement joins TRBV11-2 to TRBJ2-7; 9 positions agree with TRBD1. The ends lost 7 bases at V and 9 bases at J; junction bases unmatched: 10. The CDR3 is 13 amino acids. From germline, CDR1 is SGHAT and CDR2 FQNNGV. The CDR3 coding sequence is TGTGCCAGCACCCGGGGACAGGGAGGCCGGCAGTACTTC. Protein: CASTRGQGGRQYF.

The V gene is TRBV4-3, the J gene TRBJ2-6, with unresolved D. V was clipped by 5 bases and J by 4 bases, with 9 bases between them. Germline V CDR1 and CDR2: LGHNA, YSLEER. This CDR3 has 14 residues. CDR3 residues: CASSAQFGANVLTF. CDR3 nucleotide sequence: TGCGCCAGCAGCGCACAGTTCGGGGCCAACGTCCTGACTTTC.